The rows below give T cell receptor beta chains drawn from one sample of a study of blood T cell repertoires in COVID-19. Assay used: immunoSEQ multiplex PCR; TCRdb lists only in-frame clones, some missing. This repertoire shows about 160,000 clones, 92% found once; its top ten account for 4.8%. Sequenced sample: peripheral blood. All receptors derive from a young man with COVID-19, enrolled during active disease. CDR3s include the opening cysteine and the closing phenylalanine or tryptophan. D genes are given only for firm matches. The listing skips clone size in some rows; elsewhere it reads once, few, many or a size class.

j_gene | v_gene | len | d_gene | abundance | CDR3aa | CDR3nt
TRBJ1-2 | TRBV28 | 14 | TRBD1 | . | CASSLATGYHGYTF | TGTGCCAGCAGTTTAGCGACAGGGTACCATGGCTACACCTTC
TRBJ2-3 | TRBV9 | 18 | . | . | CASSTRRGSLKRADTQYF | TGTGCCAGCAGTACTCGAAGGGGCTCATTAAAGAGAGCAGATACGCAGTATTTT
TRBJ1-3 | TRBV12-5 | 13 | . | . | CASGLAPGNTIYF | TGTGCTAGTGGTTTGGCCCCGGGAAACACCATATATTTT
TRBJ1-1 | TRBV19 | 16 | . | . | CASSILGGQGMAEAFF | TGTGCCAGTAGTATTCTGGGGGGGCAGGGGATGGCTGAAGCTTTCTTT
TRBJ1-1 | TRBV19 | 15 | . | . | CASNNIGALNTEAFF | TGTGCCAGTAATAATATCGGAGCTTTGAACACTGAAGCTTTCTTT
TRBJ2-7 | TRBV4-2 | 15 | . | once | CASSQEGSRGYEQYF | TGTGCCAGCAGCCAAGAGGGGTCAAGGGGCTACGAGCAGTACTTC
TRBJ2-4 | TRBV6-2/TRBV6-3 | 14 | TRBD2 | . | CASSSAGGKNIQYF | TGTGCCAGCAGTTCGGCGGGAGGGAAGAACATTCAGTACTTC
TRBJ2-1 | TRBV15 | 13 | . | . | CATSRTTEAGEFF | TGTGCCACCAGCAGGACTACTGAAGCCGGGGAGTTCTTC
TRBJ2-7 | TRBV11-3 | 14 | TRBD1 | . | CASSTGTGDREQYF | TGTGCCAGCAGTACCGGGACAGGGGACAGGGAGCAGTACTTC
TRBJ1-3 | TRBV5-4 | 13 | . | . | CASSFMEGNTIYF | TGTGCCAGCAGCTTCATGGAGGGAAACACCATATATTTT
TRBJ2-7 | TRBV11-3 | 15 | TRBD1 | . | CASSPRTGGSYEQYF | TGTGCCAGCAGCCCTCGGACAGGGGGGTCCTACGAGCAGTACTTC
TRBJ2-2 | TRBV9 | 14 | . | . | CASSRSGNTGELFF | TGTGCCAGCAGCCGTAGCGGGAACACCGGGGAGCTGTTTTTT
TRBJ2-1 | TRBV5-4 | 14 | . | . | CASSLRTEGNEQFF | TGTGCCAGCAGCTTGAGGACAGAAGGAAATGAGCAGTTCTTC
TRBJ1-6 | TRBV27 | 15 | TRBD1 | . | CASSLLGTGVSPLHF | TGTGCCAGCAGCTTACTCGGGACAGGGGTTTCACCCCTCCACTTT
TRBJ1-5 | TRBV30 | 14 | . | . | CAWSVQGGSQPQHF | TGTGCCTGGAGTGTACAGGGAGGGAGTCAGCCCCAGCATTTT
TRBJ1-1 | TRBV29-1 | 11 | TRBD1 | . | CSGGTGGLAFF | TGCAGCGGGGGGACAGGGGGCCTAGCTTTCTTT
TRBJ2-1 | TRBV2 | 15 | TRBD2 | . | CASTPLASGANEQFF | TGTGCCAGCACCCCGCTGGCTAGCGGAGCCAATGAGCAGTTCTTC
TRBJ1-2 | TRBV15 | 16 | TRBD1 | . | CATSTRTGSSQAGSTF | TGTGCCACCAGCACCCGGACAGGTTCGAGCCAAGCGGGCTCGACCTTC
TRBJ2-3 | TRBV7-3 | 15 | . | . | CASSLIGQNTDTQYF | TGTGCCAGCAGCTTAATCGGACAGAACACAGATACGCAGTATTTT
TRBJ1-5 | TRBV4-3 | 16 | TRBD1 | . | CASSQDRGQGTQPQHF | TGCGCCAGCAGCCAAGATAGGGGACAGGGGACCCAGCCCCAGCATTTT
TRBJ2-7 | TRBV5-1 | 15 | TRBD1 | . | CASSLGRGQGYEQYF | TGCGCCAGCAGCTTGGGACGAGGACAGGGCTACGAGCAGTACTTC
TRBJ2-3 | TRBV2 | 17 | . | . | CASSESVSRHGTDTQYF | TGTGCCAGCAGTGAGAGCGTATCGAGGCATGGCACAGATACGCAGTATTTT
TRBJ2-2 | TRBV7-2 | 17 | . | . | CASSALGGPGYSGELFF | TGTGCCAGCAGCGCGTTGGGGGGTCCGGGATATAGCGGGGAGCTGTTTTTT
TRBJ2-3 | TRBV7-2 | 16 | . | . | CASSLRRRAGTDTQYF | TGTGCCAGCAGCCTACGACGGAGGGCCGGCACAGATACGCAGTATTTT
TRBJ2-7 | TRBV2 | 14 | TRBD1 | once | CASNMNRGIYEQYF | TGTGCCAGCAATATGAACAGGGGGATCTACGAGCAGTACTTC
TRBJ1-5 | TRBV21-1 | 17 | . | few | CASSKAEGPYSNQPQHF | TGTGCCAGCAGCAAAGCGGAGGGACCTTATAGCAATCAGCCCCAGCATTTT
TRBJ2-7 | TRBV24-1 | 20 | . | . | CATIANRDDEPPTIRYEQYF | TGTGCCACCATAGCAAACAGGGACGACGAACCTCCTACTATCCGTTACGAGCAGTACTTC
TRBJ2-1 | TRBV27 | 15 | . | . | CASSLYSGGLNEQFF | TGTGCCAGCAGTTTATACTCCGGAGGACTCAATGAGCAGTTCTTC
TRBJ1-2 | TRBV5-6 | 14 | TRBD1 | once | CASSPDRDGRGYTF | TGTGCCAGCAGCCCCGACAGGGATGGTCGTGGCTACACCTTC
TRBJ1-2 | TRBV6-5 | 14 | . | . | CASSNQQVPYGYTF | TGTGCCAGCAGCAACCAACAGGTGCCCTATGGCTACACCTTC
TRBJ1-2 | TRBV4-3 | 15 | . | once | CASSQAHRQNYGYTF | TGCGCCAGCAGCCAAGCCCACCGACAGAACTATGGCTACACCTTC
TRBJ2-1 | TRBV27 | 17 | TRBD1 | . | CASTETGGDWSYNEQFF | TGTGCCAGCACTGAGACAGGGGGGGATTGGTCCTACAATGAGCAGTTCTTC
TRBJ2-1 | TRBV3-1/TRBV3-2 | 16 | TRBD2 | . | CASSQGAGTSDDEQFF | TGTGCCAGCAGCCAAGGGGCCGGGACTAGCGATGATGAGCAGTTCTTC
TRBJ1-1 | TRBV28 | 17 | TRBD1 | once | CASSLIQGTYMNTEAFF | TGTGCCAGCAGCTTAATACAGGGGACCTACATGAACACTGAAGCTTTCTTT
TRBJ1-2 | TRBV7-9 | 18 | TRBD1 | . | CASSFTGTGASVHYGYTF | TGTGCCAGCAGCTTCACCGGGACAGGGGCATCCGTCCACTATGGCTACACCTTC
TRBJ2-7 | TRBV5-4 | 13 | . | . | CASSLGGLYEQYF | TGTGCCAGCAGCTTGGGGGGGCTCTACGAGCAGTACTTC
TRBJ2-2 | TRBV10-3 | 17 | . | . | CAISQPKQGVNTGELFF | TGTGCCATCAGCCAACCGAAACAGGGTGTAAACACCGGGGAGCTGTTTTTT
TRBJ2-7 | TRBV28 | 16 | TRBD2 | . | CASSLPRSGGTYEQYF | TGTGCCAGCAGTTTGCCCCGAAGCGGGGGGACCTACGAGCAGTACTTC
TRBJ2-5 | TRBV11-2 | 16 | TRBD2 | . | CASSKSIGLAEETQYF | TGTGCCAGCAGCAAGAGTATCGGACTAGCGGAAGAGACCCAGTACTTC
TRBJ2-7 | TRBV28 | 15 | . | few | CASSLVRPSSYEQYF | TGTGCCAGCAGTTTGGTTAGACCTAGCTCCTACGAGCAGTACTTC
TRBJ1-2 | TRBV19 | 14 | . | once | CASSMQPGYTGYTF | TGTGCCAGTAGTATGCAGCCAGGGTATACGGGCTACACCTTC
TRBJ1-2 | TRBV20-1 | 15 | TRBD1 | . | CSASTGTGGWNGYTF | TGCAGTGCTAGTACCGGGACAGGGGGCTGGAATGGCTACACCTTC
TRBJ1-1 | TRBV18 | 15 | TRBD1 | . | CASSPGQGAYTEAFF | TGTGCCAGCTCGCCGGGACAGGGGGCTTACACTGAAGCTTTCTTT
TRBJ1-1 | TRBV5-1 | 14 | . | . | CASSLGDSNTEAFF | TGCGCCAGCAGCTTGGGAGACAGCAACACTGAAGCTTTCTTT
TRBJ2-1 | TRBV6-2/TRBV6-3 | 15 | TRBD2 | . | CASSSRRGGNNEQFF | TGTGCCAGCAGTTCCCGCCGGGGGGGGAACAATGAGCAGTTCTTC
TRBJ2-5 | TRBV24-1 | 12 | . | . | CATSESSGTQYF | TGTGCCACCAGTGAAAGCTCAGGGACCCAGTACTTC
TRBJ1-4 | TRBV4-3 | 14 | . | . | CASSQDLEGEKLFF | TGCGCCAGCAGCCAAGATCTAGAGGGTGAAAAACTGTTTTTT
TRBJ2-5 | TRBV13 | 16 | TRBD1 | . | CASSKGGRAVQETQYF | TGTGCCAGCAGCAAAGGGGGCAGAGCCGTCCAAGAGACCCAGTACTTC
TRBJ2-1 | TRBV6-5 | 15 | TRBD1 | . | CASSRFLGQGNEQFF | TGTGCCAGCAGCCGATTCTTAGGACAGGGGAATGAGCAGTTCTTC
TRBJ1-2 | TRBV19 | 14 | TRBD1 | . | CASSLTGTGNGYTF | TGTGCCAGTAGCCTGACCGGGACAGGGAATGGCTACACCTTC
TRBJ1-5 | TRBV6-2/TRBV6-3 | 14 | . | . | CASSLFGSNQPQHF | TGTGCCAGCAGTTTGTTCGGTAGCAATCAGCCCCAGCATTTT
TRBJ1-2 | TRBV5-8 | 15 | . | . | CASSLVSRVFYGYTF | TGTGCCAGCAGCTTGGTGTCCAGGGTGTTCTATGGCTACACCTTC
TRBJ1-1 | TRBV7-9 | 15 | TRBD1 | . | CASSNRDRVRTEAFF | TGTGCCAGCAGCAACCGGGACAGGGTTCGAACTGAAGCTTTCTTT
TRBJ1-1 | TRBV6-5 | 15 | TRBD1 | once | CASSLSGTGGTEAFF | TGTGCCAGCAGCCTCTCCGGGACAGGGGGCACTGAAGCTTTCTTT